This T cell receptor (beta chain) is drawn from a study of CD8 T cells in ankylosing spondylitis. General study results and limits: It was reported that disease-linked clones were significantly enriched in matched ankylosing spondylitis synovial fluid. Past research had described some motif variants in reactive arthritis synovial fluid and blood.

Quantitative 5'-RACE with molecular barcodes was used to make the TCR beta libraries. TCRdb used MiXCR to reprocess the 5' RACE reads, holding one entry per CDR3 protein. The sample lists 150,000 to 200,000 distinct CDR3 sequences; approximately 10% were seen once. V was clipped by 1 base and J by 7 bases, with 20 bases between them. The CDR3 length is 17 residues. The V gene's germline CDR1 is DFQATT and CDR2 SNEGSKA (reference sequence). A remark on this clonotype: What it recognizes is unknown.

V is TRBV20-1 and J is TRBJ1-6; perhaps TRBD1 as D (6 bases). The clonotype comes from a male donor with ankylosing spondylitis or in good health (not recorded which). The specimen was blood, either unsorted or a sorted T cell fraction (not recorded which). In nucleotides, the CDR3 is TGCAGTGCTAGAGGAAACCAGGGCAGGGGAAAGAATTCACCCCTCCACTTT. As protein: CSARGNQGRGKNSPLHF.